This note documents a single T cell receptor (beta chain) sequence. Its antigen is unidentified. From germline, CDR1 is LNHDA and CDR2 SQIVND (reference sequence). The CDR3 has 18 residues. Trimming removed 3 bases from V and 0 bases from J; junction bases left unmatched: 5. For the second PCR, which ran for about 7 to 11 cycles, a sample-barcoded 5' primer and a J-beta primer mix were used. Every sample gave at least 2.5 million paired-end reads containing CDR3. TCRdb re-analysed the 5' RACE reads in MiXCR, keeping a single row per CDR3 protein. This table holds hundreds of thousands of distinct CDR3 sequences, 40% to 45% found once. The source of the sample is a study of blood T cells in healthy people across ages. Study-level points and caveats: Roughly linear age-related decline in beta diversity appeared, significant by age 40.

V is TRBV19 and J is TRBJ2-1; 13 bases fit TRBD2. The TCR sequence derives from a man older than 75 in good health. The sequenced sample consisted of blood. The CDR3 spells CASSISRLAGGSYNEQFF. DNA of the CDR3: TGTGCCAGTAGTATCTCCCGACTAGCGGGAGGCTCCTACAATGAGCAGTTCTTC.